This section outlines one TCR beta chain sequence together with its context. This specimen comes from a study of T cell responses to AZD1222 COVID-19 vaccine. Sequencing used immunoSEQ multiplex PCR; TCRdb keeps in-frame clones, though not all of them. The table records 100,000 to 150,000 clones, around 94% of them present only once. CDR3 length: 16 residues. V was cut by 5 bases and J by 4 bases, with 18 bases left in between. Germline V gene sequence: CDR1 SEHNR, CDR2 FQNEAQ (reference sequence). The clonotype comes from an adult in good health. The chain recombines TRBV7-9 with TRBJ2-1, with D perhaps TRBD1 (5 bases). The specimen comprised peripheral blood, sampled on day 0 of AZD1222 vaccination. The CDR3 sequence: CASSAQQVTIYNEQFF. CDR3 sequence (DNA): TGTGCCAGCAGCGCTCAACAGGTAACCATTTACAATGAGCAGTTCTTC.